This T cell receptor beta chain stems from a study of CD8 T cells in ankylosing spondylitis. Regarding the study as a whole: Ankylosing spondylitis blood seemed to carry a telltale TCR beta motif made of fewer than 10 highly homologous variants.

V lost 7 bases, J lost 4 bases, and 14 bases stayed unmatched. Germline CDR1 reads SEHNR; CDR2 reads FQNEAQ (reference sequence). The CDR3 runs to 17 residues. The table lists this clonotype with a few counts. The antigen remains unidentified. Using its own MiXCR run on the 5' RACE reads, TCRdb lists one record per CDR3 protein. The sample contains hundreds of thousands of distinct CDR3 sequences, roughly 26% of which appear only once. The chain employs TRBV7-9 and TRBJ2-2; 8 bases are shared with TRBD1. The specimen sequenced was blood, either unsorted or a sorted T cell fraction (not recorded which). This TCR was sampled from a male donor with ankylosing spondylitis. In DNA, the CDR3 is TGTGCCAGCATCCACGAATTTGGACAGGGAGGCACCGGGGAGCTGTTTTTT. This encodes CASIHEFGQGGTGELFF.